The T cell receptor beta chain under discussion was sequenced for a study of CD8 T cells in Susac syndrome (dated by TCRdb to the late 2010s). Study-wide context: Whether CD8+ T cell activation and differentiation in Susac syndrome was antigen driven was tested using repertoire sequencing.

High-throughput TCR beta sequencing profiled peripheral blood CD8+ and CD4+ T cells from healthy donors, Susac syndrome patients and multiple sclerosis patients. The healthy donors served as controls matched for age and sex. CD8+ TEMRA cells were enriched by FACS, while bulk CD8+ and CD4+ T cells were purified by magnetic negative isolation. Blood was collected in EDTA tubes and processed within 24 hours, with PBMCs isolated through density gradient centrifugation. PBMCs intended for TCR sequencing were cryopreserved in liquid nitrogen and were subsequently thawed in a 37 degrees C water bath. A purity of at least 90% was achieved for sorted or isolated CD4+, CD8+ and CD8+ TEMRA cells. Regarding this clonotype: Its specific antigen is unknown. There are no base qualities to consult, and no much larger clone falls within one base.

RNA was extracted using the RNeasy kit, and roughly 0.5 to 1 ug of the RNA was reverse transcribed with random hexamers. TCR beta CDR3 regions were amplified with the immunoSEQ multiplex PCR assay covering 54 Vbeta and 13 Jbeta segments. PCR amplification bias was corrected using a synthetic template baseline for primer optimization and computational correction. Concerning the study's data processing: Reads were annotated to V, D and J genes according to IMGT and were analyzed with immunoSEQ Analyzer, with only productive sequences retained. To calculate clonality, Shannon entropy was normalized by log2 of the number of productive unique sequences and then subtracted from one. For each patient and control, public and private clones were evaluated among the 100 most prevalent clones. Clones were defined as Susac-specific if absent from the healthy and MS cohorts, from approximately 1,100 published viral clones and from other ImmuneACCESS disease sequences. TCRdb applied fastp at Q25 and MiXCR to the public reads, then kept only in-frame beta chains. Each CDR3 protein gets just one entry, which takes the most common genes and DNA from the rows behind it. These V and J calls derive from TCRdb rather than the authors' analysis. The sample profile shows 100,000 to 150,000 distinct CDR3 sequences; more than 90% of them were found once. 0.12% of the sample lies in the top ten.

General study outcomes and caveats: The study acknowledged that relatively few individuals were included in the TCR sequencing and HLA analysis.

The junction carries 12 bases between V and J, which are trimmed by 1 base and 5 bases respectively. Inclusive of the bounding cysteine and phenylalanine, the CDR3 is 14 residues long. The entry retains the CDR3 DNA only, 42 bases that are in frame from base 1. The germline V gene (reference sequence) yields DFQATT for CDR1 and SNEGSKA for CDR2. This sequence uses TRBV20-1 and TRBJ2-1; 6 matching bases give a weak D call of TRBD2. Sample: CD4+ T cells from PBMCs. The clonotype originates from a human donor in good health. The DNA sequence reads TGCAGTGCTAGAGGGAGGGGCATGGACAATGAGCAGTTCTTC. This codes for CSARGRGMDNEQFF.